Presented here are 10 T cell receptor beta chains from one specimen sequenced in a study of shared clonotypes between healthy human individuals. TCRdb's copy holds only in-frame clones and misses some; the assay was immunoSEQ multiplex PCR. Among millions of clones listed, 85% to 95% were seen once. Sequenced sample: naive CD4+ T cells sorted from blood. As to subset: CD45RA+ positively selected. All receptors come from a man between 18 and 29 years old in good health.

About this clone: Additional DNA sequences in this sample encode the identical CDR3. This chain connects TRBV18 to TRBJ1-2; the D is unclear. Germline V gene sequence: CDR1 KGHSH, CDR2 LQKENI. This CDR3 contains 13 residues. V shed 3 bases and J shed 4 bases, with 9 bases lying between them. In DNA, the CDR3 is TGTGCCAGCTCACCCGGACGGATCTATGGCTACACCTTC. Translated, it gives CASSPGRIYGYTF.

This chain connects TRBV5-1 to TRBJ1-1; tentative D call: TRBD1 (5 bases). The CDR3 extends over 17 amino acids. Trimming removed 4 bases at V and 4 bases at J, with 23 bases between. In germline, CDR1 is SGHRS, CDR2 YFSETQ. This chain's CDR3 is CASSPGHSGLGTTEAFF. CDR3 DNA: TGCGCCAGCAGCCCCGGTCATTCCGGACTGGGGACCACTGAAGCTTTCTTT. The whole variable domain, remainder taken from reference TRBV5-1 and TRBJ1-1, is KAGVTQTPRYLIKTRGQQVTLSCSPISGHRSVSWYQQTPGQGLQFLFEYFSETQRNKGNFPGRFSGRQFSNSRSEMNVSTLELGDSALYLCASSPGHSGLGTTEAFFGQGTRLTVV.

The rearrangement joins TRBV6-5 to TRBJ1-1, with D maybe TRBD1 (6 bases). V was pared by 10 bases and J by 6 bases, with 15 bases between. Germline V gene lookup returns CDR1 MNHEY and CDR2 SVGAGI. The CDR3 length is 12 residues. CDR3 amino acids: CATILRGSEAFF. CDR3 nucleotides: TGTGCCACAATCCTCAGGGGTTCTGAAGCTTTCTTT.

A word on this clone: Other DNA sequences in this specimen translate into the identical CDR3. V gene TRBV5-1 combines with J gene TRBJ2-7, with 8 nucleotides matching TRBD1. CDR3 length: 13 amino acids. Unmatched junction bases numbered 4, after V lost 2 bases and J lost 6 bases. Germline V gene lookup returns CDR1 SGHRS and CDR2 YFSETQ. DNA of the CDR3: TGCGCCAGCAGCTTCCAGGGGGCGGGCGAGCAGTACTTC. Translating it yields CASSFQGAGEQYF.

The chain employs TRBV28 and TRBJ1-3, with D uncertain. V was pared by 8 bases and J by 5 bases, with 16 bases between. Germline CDR1 and CDR2: MDHEN and SYDVKM. This CDR3 region has 14 residues. The CDR3 nucleotides are TGTGCCAGCCGTCCGGCAGACCTAAGAAACACCATATATTTT. This translates into CASRPADLRNTIYF.

This clone was found once. This chain joins TRBV15 and TRBJ2-7; 12 nucleotides match TRBD2. The CDR3 length is 15 residues. With 6 bases clipped from V and 0 bases from J, the junction kept 3 bases outside the gene matches. Germline assignment: CDR1 LNHNV and CDR2 YYDKDF (reference sequence). CDR3 nucleotides: TGTGCCACCAGTACGGGACTAGCGGGCTCCTACGAGCAGTACTTC. It encodes CATSTGLAGSYEQYF. The complete variable domain, with remaining parts taken from reference TRBV15 and TRBJ2-7, reads DAMVIQNPRYQVTQFGKPVTLSCSQTLNHNVMYWYQQKSSQAPKLLFHYYDKDFNNEADTPDNFQSRRPNTSFCFLDIRSPGLGDTAMYLCATSTGLAGSYEQYFGPGTRLTVT.

The chain is built from TRBV9 and TRBJ2-3; 9 bases align to TRBD2. V shed 6 bases and J 3 bases; nucleotides not matched to a gene: 11. The CDR3 length is 16 residues. Germline assignment: CDR1 SGDLS and CDR2 YYNGEE. The CDR3 protein is CASTVAAGGRTDTQYF. CDR3 nucleotides: TGTGCCAGCACCGTCGCGGCGGGGGGGAGAACAGATACGCAGTATTTT.

The chain links TRBV6-1 to TRBJ2-5, with D unresolved. In germline, CDR1 is MNHNS, CDR2 SASEGT. The V and J ends lost 2 bases and 5 bases respectively, with 6 bases between them. There are 12 residues in the CDR3. Here the CDR3 DNA reads TGTGCCAGCAGTGAAACTTGGGAGACCCAGTACTTC. Amino acids: CASSETWETQYF.

The chain couples TRBV5-1 to TRBJ1-1, with a tentative D call TRBD1 (5 bases). V was pared by 0 bases and J by 6 bases, with 15 bases between. This CDR3 comprises 15 residues. Germline V lookup: CDR1 SGHRS, CDR2 YFSETQ. The CDR3 loop reads CASSLVSRAGAEAFF. CDR3 coding DNA: TGCGCCAGCAGCTTGGTATCCAGGGCGGGAGCTGAAGCTTTCTTT.

This chain connects TRBV11-2 to TRBJ2-2; D may be TRBD2 (6 bases). Germline assignment: CDR1 SGHAT and CDR2 FQNNGV. The CDR3 has 14 residues. V lost 3 bases to trimming and J lost 6 bases, with 11 bases between them. CDR3 sequence (DNA): TGTGCCAGCAGCTTGGGGAGCGGGTCCGGGGAGCTGTTTTTT. This sequence encodes CASSLGSGSGELFF.